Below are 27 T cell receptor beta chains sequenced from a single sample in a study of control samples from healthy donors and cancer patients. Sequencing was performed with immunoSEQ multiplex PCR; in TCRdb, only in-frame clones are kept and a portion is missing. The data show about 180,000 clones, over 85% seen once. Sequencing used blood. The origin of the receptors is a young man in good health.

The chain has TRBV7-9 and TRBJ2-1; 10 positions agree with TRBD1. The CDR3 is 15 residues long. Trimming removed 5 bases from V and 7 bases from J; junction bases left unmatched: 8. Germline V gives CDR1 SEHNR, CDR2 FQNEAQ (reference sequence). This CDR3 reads CASSPPRTGGNEQFF. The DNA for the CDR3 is TGTGCCAGCAGCCCCCCGCGGACAGGGGGAAATGAGCAGTTCTTC.

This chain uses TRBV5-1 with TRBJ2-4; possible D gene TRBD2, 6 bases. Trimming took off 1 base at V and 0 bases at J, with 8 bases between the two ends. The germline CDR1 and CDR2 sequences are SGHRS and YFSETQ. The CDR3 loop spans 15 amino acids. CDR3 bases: TGCGCCAGCAGCTTGAGGCGGGGAGCCAAAAACATTCAGTACTTC. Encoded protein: CASSLRRGAKNIQYF.

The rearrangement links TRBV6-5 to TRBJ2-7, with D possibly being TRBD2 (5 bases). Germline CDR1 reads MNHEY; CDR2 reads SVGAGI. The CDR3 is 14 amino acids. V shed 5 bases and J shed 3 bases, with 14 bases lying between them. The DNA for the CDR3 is TGTGCCAGCAGTAGATCCCTGGGGAGCTACGAGCAGTACTTC. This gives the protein CASSRSLGSYEQYF.

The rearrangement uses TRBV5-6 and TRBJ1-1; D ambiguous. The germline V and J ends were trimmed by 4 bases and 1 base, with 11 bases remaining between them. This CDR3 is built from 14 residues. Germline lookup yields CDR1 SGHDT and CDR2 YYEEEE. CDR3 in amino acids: CASSPYGKNTEAFF. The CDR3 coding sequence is TGTGCCAGCAGCCCCTACGGTAAGAACACTGAAGCTTTCTTT.

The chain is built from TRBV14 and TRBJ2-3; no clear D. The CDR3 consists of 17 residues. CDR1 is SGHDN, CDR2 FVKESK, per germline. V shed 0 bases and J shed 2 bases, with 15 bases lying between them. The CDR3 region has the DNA TGTGCCAGCAGCCAAGATGTCGGGCAGGCGGTCACAGATACGCAGTATTTT. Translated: CASSQDVGQAVTDTQYF.

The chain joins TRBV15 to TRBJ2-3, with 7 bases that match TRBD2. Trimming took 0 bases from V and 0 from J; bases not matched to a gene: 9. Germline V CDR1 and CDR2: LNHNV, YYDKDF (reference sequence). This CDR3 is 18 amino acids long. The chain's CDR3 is CATSRDGASGSSTDTQYF. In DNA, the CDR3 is TGTGCCACCAGCAGAGATGGGGCTAGCGGTTCTAGCACAGATACGCAGTATTTT.

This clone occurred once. Here the CDR3 reads CASSFGDRAYTEAFF. CDR3 DNA: TGCGCCAGCAGCTTTGGAGACAGGGCTTACACTGAAGCTTTCTTT. The genes are TRBV5-1 and TRBJ1-1; 7 bases map to TRBD1. The germline V gene has CDR1 SGHRS and CDR2 YFSETQ. The CDR3 runs 15 residues. Germline trimming cut 2 bases from V and 3 bases from J; bases unmatched to any gene: 7.

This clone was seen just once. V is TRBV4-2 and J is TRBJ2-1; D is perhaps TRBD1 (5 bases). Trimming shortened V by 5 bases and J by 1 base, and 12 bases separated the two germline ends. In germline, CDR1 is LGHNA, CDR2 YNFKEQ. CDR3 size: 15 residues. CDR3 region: CASSYRKGSYNEQFF. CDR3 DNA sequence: TGTGCCAGCAGCTACCGTAAGGGGTCCTACAATGAGCAGTTCTTC.

Written as DNA, the CDR3 is TGTGCCAGCAGCTCAAGGCTAGCGGAGAGCACAGATACGCAGTATTTT. It encodes CASSSRLAESTDTQYF. The chain has TRBV7-2 and TRBJ2-3; 7 positions match TRBD2. This CDR3 has 16 residues. The J segment lost 0 bases and the V segment lost 4 bases, leaving 7 bases of the junction unmatched. Looked up from germline, CDR1 is SGHTA and CDR2 is FQGNSA.

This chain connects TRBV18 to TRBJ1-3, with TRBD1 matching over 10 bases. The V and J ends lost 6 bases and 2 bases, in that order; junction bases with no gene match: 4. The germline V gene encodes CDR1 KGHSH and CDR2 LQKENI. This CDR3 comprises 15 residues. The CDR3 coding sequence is TGTGCCAGCTCCCCCGGGACAGGGGCTGGAAACACCATATATTTT. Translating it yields CASSPGTGAGNTIYF.

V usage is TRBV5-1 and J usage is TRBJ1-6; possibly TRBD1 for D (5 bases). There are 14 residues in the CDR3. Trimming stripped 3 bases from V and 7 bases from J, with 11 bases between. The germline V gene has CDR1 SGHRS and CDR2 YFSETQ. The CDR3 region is CASSSGGGNSPLHF. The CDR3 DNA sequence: TGCGCCAGCAGCTCCGGGGGGGGGAATTCACCCCTCCACTTT.

CDR3 loop: CASSFGDLNEKLFF. CDR3 nucleotides: TGCGCCAGCAGCTTCGGGGATCTTAATGAAAAACTGTTTTTT. The genes are TRBV5-1 and TRBJ1-4; D uncertain. The germline V gene encodes CDR1 SGHRS and CDR2 YFSETQ. The CDR3 is 14 residues long. The ends were cut back, 2 bases at V and 4 bases at J, with 9 bases in the middle. The full variable domain, in which reference TRBV5-1 and TRBJ1-4 provide the parts outside the CDR3, is KAGVTQTPRYLIKTRGQQVTLSCSPISGHRSVSWYQQTPGQGLQFLFEYFSETQRNKGNFPGRFSGRQFSNSRSEMNVSTLELGDSALYLCASSFGDLNEKLFFGSGTQLSVL.

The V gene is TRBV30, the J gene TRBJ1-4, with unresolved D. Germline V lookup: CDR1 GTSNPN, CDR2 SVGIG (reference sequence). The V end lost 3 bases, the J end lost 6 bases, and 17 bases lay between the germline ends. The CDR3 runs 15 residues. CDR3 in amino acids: CAWRFPGVVYEKLFF. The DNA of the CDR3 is TGTGCCTGGAGGTTCCCAGGAGTCGTGTATGAAAAACTGTTTTTT.

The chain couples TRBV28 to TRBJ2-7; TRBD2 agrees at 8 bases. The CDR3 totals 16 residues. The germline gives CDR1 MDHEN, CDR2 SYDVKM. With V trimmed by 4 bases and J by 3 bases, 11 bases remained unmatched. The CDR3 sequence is CASSSETGLENYEQYF. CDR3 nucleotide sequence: TGTGCCAGCAGTTCAGAAACGGGACTAGAAAACTACGAGCAGTACTTC.

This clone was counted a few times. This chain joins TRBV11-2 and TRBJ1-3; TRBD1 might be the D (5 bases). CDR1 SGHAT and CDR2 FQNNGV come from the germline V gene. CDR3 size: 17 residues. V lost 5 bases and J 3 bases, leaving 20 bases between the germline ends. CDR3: CASSHWGGEALGNTIYF. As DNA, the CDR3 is TGTGCCAGCAGCCATTGGGGAGGGGAAGCTCTTGGAAACACCATATATTTT.

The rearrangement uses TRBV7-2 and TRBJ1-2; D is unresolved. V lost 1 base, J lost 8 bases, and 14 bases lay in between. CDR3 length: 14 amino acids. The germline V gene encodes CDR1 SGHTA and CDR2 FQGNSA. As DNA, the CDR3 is TGTGCCAGCAGCTTAGAAAGTGGGAATACGGGCTACACCTTC. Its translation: CASSLESGNTGYTF.

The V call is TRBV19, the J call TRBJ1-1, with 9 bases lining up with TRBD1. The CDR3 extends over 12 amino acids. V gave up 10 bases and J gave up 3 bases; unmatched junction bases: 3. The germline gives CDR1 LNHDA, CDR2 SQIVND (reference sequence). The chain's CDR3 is CATRQGDTEAFF. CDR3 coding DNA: TGTGCCACCAGACAGGGGGACACTGAAGCTTTCTTT.

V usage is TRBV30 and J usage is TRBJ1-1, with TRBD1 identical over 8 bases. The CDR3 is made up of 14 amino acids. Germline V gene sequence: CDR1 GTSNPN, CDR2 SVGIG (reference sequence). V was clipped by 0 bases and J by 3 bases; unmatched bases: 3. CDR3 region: CAWSVGDRYTEAFF. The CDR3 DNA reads TGTGCCTGGAGTGTTGGGGACAGGTACACTGAAGCTTTCTTT.

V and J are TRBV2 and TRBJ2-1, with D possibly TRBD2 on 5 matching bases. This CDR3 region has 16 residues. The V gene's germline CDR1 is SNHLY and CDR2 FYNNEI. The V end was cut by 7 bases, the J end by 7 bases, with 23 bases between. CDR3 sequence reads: CASNVGGRYMGNEQFF. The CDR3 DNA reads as TGTGCCAGCAATGTGGGCGGGCGGTATATGGGTAATGAGCAGTTCTTC.

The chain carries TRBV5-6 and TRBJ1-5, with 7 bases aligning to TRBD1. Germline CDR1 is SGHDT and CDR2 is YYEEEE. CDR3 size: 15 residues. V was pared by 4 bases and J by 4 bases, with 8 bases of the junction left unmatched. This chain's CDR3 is CASSPWTGVNQPQHF. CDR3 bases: TGTGCCAGCAGCCCCTGGACAGGCGTTAATCAGCCCCAGCATTTT.

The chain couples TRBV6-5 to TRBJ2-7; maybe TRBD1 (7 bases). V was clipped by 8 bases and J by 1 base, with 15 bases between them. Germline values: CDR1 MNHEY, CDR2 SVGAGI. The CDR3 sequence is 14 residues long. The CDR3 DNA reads TGTGCCAGCGGCGAACAGGGGACTTCCTACGAGCAGTACTTC. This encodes CASGEQGTSYEQYF.

This chain's CDR3 is CATSWDRNTEAFF. CDR3 nucleotides: TGTGCCACCAGTTGGGACAGGAACACTGAAGCTTTCTTT. V gene TRBV24-1 combines with J gene TRBJ1-1; 7 bases are shared with TRBD1. The V gene's germline CDR1 is KGHDR and CDR2 SFDVKD. The CDR3 contains 13 residues. J gave up 1 base and V 6 bases, and 1 base lay outside the gene matches.

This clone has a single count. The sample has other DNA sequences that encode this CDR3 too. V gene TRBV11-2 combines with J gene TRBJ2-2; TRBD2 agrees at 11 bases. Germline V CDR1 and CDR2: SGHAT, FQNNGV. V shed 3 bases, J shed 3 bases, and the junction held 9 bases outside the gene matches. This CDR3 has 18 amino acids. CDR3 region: CASSFRTSGLQYTGELFF. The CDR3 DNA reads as TGTGCCAGCAGCTTCCGGACTAGCGGGCTACAATACACCGGGGAGCTGTTTTTT.

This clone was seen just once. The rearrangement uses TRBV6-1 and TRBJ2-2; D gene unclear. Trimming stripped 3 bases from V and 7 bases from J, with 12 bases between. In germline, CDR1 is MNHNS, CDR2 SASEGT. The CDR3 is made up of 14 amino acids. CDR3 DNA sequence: TGTGCCAGCAGTGACCCCCATGACCACGGGGAGCTGTTTTTT. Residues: CASSDPHDHGELFF.

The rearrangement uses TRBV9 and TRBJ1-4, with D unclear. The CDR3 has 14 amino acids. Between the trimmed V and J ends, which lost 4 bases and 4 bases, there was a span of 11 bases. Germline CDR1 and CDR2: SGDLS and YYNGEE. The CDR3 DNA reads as TGTGCCAGCAGCCCCCAACCGGTTAATGAAAAACTGTTTTTT. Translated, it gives CASSPQPVNEKLFF. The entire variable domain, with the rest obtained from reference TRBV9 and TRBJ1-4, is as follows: DSGVTQTPKHLITATGQRVTLRCSPRSGDLSVYWYQQSLDQGLQFLIQYYNGEERAKGNILERFSAQQFPDLHSELNLSSLELGDSALYFCASSPQPVNEKLFFGSGTQLSVL.

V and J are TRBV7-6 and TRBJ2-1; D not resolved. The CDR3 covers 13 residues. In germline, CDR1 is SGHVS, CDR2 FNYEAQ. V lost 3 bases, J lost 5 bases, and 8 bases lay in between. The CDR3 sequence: CASSLFLNNEQFF. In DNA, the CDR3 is TGTGCCAGCAGCTTGTTTCTTAACAATGAGCAGTTCTTC.

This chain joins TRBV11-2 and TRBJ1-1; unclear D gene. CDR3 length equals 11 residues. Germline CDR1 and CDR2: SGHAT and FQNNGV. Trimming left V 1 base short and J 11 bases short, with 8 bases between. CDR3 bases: TGTGCCAGCAGCTTAGGAGGGCGGGCTTTCTTT. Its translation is CASSLGGRAFF.